Below are 2 T cell receptor beta chains sequenced from a single sample in a study of blood T cell repertoires in COVID-19. Clones were sequenced by immunoSEQ multiplex PCR, and TCRdb holds only the in-frame ones, with some missing. The sample lists approximately 220,000 clones; about 80% were seen once. Sequencing used PBMCs or T cells enriched from blood (not recorded which). These TCRs come from a woman aged 40 to 50 with acute COVID-19.

This chain uses TRBV28 with TRBJ2-2, with D possibly being TRBD2 (6 bases). The CDR3 extends over 18 amino acids. Trimming removed 6 bases from V and 1 base from J, with 21 bases in between. Germline V CDR1 and CDR2: MDHEN, SYDVKM. CDR3: CASRTRSLWTKNTGELFF. Written as DNA, the CDR3 is TGTGCCAGCAGAACACGTAGCCTCTGGACTAAGAACACCGGGGAGCTGTTTTTT.

The rearrangement uses TRBV5-8 and TRBJ1-2; D perhaps matches TRBD1 (5 bases). The CDR3 has 15 amino acids. With 1 base removed from V and 1 base from J, the gap between germline ends came to 11 bases. The germline V gene encodes CDR1 SGHTS and CDR2 YDEGEE. CDR3 nucleotides: TGTGCCAGCAGCTTGCGTCAGGGTCTTAACTATGGCTACACCTTC. Amino acid sequence: CASSLRQGLNYGYTF.